The 10 T cell receptor beta chains below come from one sample, sequenced in a study of blood T cell repertoires in COVID-19. Some clones are missing from TCRdb's copy, which holds only in-frame ones; the method was immunoSEQ multiplex PCR. The sample carries 200,000 to 250,000 clones, approximately 91% recorded once. The sequencing input was peripheral blood. The receptors derive from an older woman with acute or convalescent COVID-19.

The chain recombines TRBV24-1 with TRBJ2-5, with D unclear. CDR1 KGHDR and CDR2 SFDVKD come from the germline V gene. Trimming left V 3 bases short and J 5 bases short, with 9 bases between. The CDR3 covers 13 residues. This CDR3 is CATSDPTWETQYF. As DNA, the CDR3 is TGTGCCACCAGTGATCCGACTTGGGAGACCCAGTACTTC.

The rearrangement uses TRBV9 and TRBJ1-6, with TRBD1 identical over 8 bases. V shed 4 bases, J shed 8 bases, and the junction held 5 bases outside the gene matches. Germline CDR1 reads SGDLS; CDR2 reads YYNGEE. The CDR3 totals 14 residues. The CDR3, as DNA: TGTGCCAGCAGCCCCCAGACAGGGGATTCACCCCTCCACTTT. Encoded protein: CASSPQTGDSPLHF.

The gene calls are TRBV29-1 and TRBJ1-1; maybe TRBD1 (5 bases). V was pared by 6 bases and J by 1 base, with 18 bases between. The CDR3 sequence is 15 residues long. CDR1 is SQVTM and CDR2 is ANQGSEA in the germline V gene. The DNA for the CDR3 is TGCAGCGTCGAACAGGCCAGGGTACCGAACACTGAAGCTTTCTTT. Translation gives CSVEQARVPNTEAFF.

CDR3 nucleotide sequence: TGTGCCAGCAGCTTGGGGGGCAGTTTAAATGAAAAACTGTTTTTT. Encoded protein: CASSLGGSLNEKLFF. The chain is built from TRBV5-4 and TRBJ1-4, with TRBD1 as a possible D gene (5 bases). The germline V and J ends were trimmed by 0 bases and 5 bases, with 11 bases remaining between them. CDR1 and CDR2 from the germline V gene are SGHNT and YYREEE (reference sequence). CDR3 length: 15 amino acids.

V usage is TRBV24-1 and J usage is TRBJ2-7; 10 bases are a match to TRBD1. The CDR3 is made up of 16 amino acids. CDR1 is KGHDR, CDR2 SFDVKD, per germline. V lost 5 bases to trimming and J lost 2 bases; unmatched junction nucleotides: 8. The CDR3 region is CATSVQPDRGAYEQYF. CDR3 nucleotide sequence: TGTGCCACCAGTGTCCAACCGGACAGGGGGGCCTACGAGCAGTACTTC.

The CDR3 DNA is TGTGCCAGCAGCTTAGTGGCTAGCGGTCATTACAATGAGCAGTTCTTC. This codes for CASSLVASGHYNEQFF. The chain links TRBV11-2 to TRBJ2-1; 7 nucleotides match TRBD2. CDR3 length equals 16 residues. The junction had 7 bases not matched to a gene; V was cut back by 1 base and J by 4 bases. CDR1 and CDR2 (germline): SGHAT, FQNNGV.

The V gene is TRBV28, the J gene TRBJ2-3; 10 bases map to TRBD2. This CDR3 spans 17 amino acids. V was clipped by 2 bases and J by 1 base; unmatched bases: 6. Germline V lookup: CDR1 MDHEN, CDR2 SYDVKM. In nucleotides, the CDR3 is TGTGCCAGCAGTTTAACTAGCGGGAACGGGGGCACAGATACGCAGTATTTT. Its protein is CASSLTSGNGGTDTQYF. The whole variable domain, filled in from reference TRBV28 and TRBJ2-3, reads DVKVTQSSRYLVKRTGEKVFLECVQDMDHENMFWYRQDPGLGLRLIYFSYDVKMKEKGDIPEGYSVSREKKERFSLILESASTNQTSMYLCASSLTSGNGGTDTQYFGPGTRLTVL.

The chain joins TRBV29-1 to TRBJ2-6; D may be TRBD2 (5 bases). Germline CDR1 SQVTM, CDR2 ANQGSEA. Trimming pared 0 bases from V and 1 base from J, leaving 10 bases between. CDR3 length: 16 residues. CDR3 coding DNA: TGCAGCGTTGAAGAAGGTCCGGGATCTGGGGCCAACGTCCTGACTTTC. Encoded protein: CSVEEGPGSGANVLTF.

The rearrangement links TRBV5-1 to TRBJ2-1, with D perhaps TRBD2 (6 bases). V lost 1 base, J lost 7 bases, and 9 bases lay in between. Germline lookup yields CDR1 SGHRS and CDR2 YFSETQ. This CDR3 has 13 amino acids. The CDR3 DNA is TGCGCCAGCAGCTTGAGTAGCGGAAATGAGCAGTTCTTC. Residues: CASSLSSGNEQFF.

The chain combines TRBV11-1 with TRBJ2-3; D not certain. V shed 0 bases and J shed 1 base, with 5 bases lying between them. CDR1 SGHAT and CDR2 FQDESV come from the germline V gene (reference sequence). CDR3 length: 14 residues. CDR3 residues: CASSLAAGTDTQYF. DNA for the CDR3: TGTGCCAGCAGCTTAGCGGCAGGCACAGATACGCAGTATTTT.